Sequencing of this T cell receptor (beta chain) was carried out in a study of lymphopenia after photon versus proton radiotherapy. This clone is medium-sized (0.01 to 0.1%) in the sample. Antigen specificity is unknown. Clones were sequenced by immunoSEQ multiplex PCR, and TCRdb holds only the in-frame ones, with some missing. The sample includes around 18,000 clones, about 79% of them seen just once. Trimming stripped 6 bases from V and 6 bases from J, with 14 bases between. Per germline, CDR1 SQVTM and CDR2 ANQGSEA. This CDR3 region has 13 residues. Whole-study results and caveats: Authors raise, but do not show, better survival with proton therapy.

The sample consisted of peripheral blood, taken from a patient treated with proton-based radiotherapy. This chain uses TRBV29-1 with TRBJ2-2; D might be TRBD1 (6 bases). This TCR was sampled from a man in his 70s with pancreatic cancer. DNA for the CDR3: TGCAGCGTCAATATAGGGGGTTCCGGGGAGCTGTTTTTT. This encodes CSVNIGGSGELFF.